This T cell receptor (beta chain) was identified in a study of shared T cell receptors in the human thymus. Germline values: CDR1 MNHEY, CDR2 SMNVEV (reference sequence). The CDR3 is 13 residues long. Trimming removed 5 bases from V and 5 bases from J, with 12 bases in between. Profiled with immunoSEQ multiplex PCR; TCRdb holds only in-frame clones, not every one. The repertoire holds roughly 500,000 clones, around 78% seen once, with more than 0.01% in the top ten. The data also belong to a second study, concerning human thymus T cells. This second study notes: Those donating were healthy Finnish infants in corrective surgery for congenital heart defects. Thymic material originated from resections removed in the course of corrective heart surgery. Thymic repertoires overlap heavily among unrelated individuals, related research has reported.

J is TRBJ2-5 and V is TRBV27, with unresolved D. Sequenced: thymocytes. This receptor was taken from a boy under three years old with a congenital heart defect. The CDR3 reads CASSTPSVETQYF. Here the CDR3 DNA reads TGTGCCAGCAGTACTCCGTCGGTCGAGACCCAGTACTTC.